This T cell receptor (beta chain) derives from a study of blood T cell repertoires in COVID-19. Whole-study context: Sites across the United States, Italy and Spain contributed samples from acute and convalescent COVID-19.

Assay: immunoSEQ multiplex PCR; the TCRdb copy retains only in-frame clones and omits some. The table records about 68,000 clones, roughly nine tenths of them present only once. Enrolled during active infection, Seattle patients were then followed longitudinally. V was cut by 4 bases and J by 6 bases, with 19 bases left in between. The V gene's germline CDR1 is SGHRS and CDR2 YFSETQ. The CDR3 is 15 amino acids. The sequence derives from a woman between 45 and 60 years old with COVID-19, enrolled during active disease. Specimen: peripheral blood. This chain connects TRBV5-1 to TRBJ1-2; D is perhaps TRBD1 (5 bases). The CDR3 bases are TGCGCCAGCAGCCTCCGGGGGGGAGCGTCGGATGGCTACACCTTC. It codes for CASSLRGGASDGYTF.